This T cell receptor (beta chain) was identified during a study of cytomegalovirus exposure and HLA in healthy donors. From germline, CDR1 is SGHRS and CDR2 YFSETQ. The V gene lost 2 bases and the J gene lost 4 bases, with 9 bases spanning the gap. The CDR3 has 13 amino acids. 13 Jbeta primers and 60 Vbeta primers were used for the PCR. The method was immunoSEQ multiplex PCR; TCRdb's version includes in-frame clones alone and lacks a portion of them. This sample carries about 150,000 clones, over 8% of them seen once, and the ten largest clones take about 2%. This TCR derives from a male donor in good health and CMV-seronegative. This chain links TRBV5-1 with TRBJ1-1, with D maybe TRBD1 (6 bases). Input material: PBMCs. The CDR3 is CASSFQGSTEAFF. The CDR3 bases are TGCGCCAGCAGCTTCCAGGGGAGCACTGAAGCTTTCTTT.